Reported below is one TCR beta chain. Its matching antigen is unknown. Primers for the PCR totalled 60 Vbeta and 13 Jbeta. TCRdb keeps only in-frame clones here, not all; method: immunoSEQ multiplex PCR. This table holds around 120,000 clones, roughly four fifths found once. Donors were nominally healthy when sampled, though unrecorded immune exposures were likely. The record originates from a study of cytomegalovirus exposure and HLA in healthy donors. Study as a whole: Early release data held tens of millions of unique TCRs from HLA-typed donors. The Caucasian-associated ancestry cluster contained about four fifths of the 398 genotyped donors. General study findings and limits: There were some public TCRs occurring in many donors, but most TCR sequences were rare.

Trimming shortened V by 2 bases and J by 1 base, and 7 bases separated the two germline ends. CDR1 and CDR2 (germline): LGHNA, YSLEER. The CDR3 runs to 14 residues. The sequencing sample was made of PBMCs. This TCR was sampled from a woman aged 50 to 60 in good health and CMV-seronegative. This rearrangement joins TRBV4-3 to TRBJ2-3; no clear D. CDR3 DNA sequence: TGCGCCAGCAGCCAACGCGTGGGCACAGATACGCAGTATTTT. This gives the protein CASSQRVGTDTQYF.